This record looks at one T cell receptor beta chain sequence and its context. This record comes from a study of blood T cell repertoires in COVID-19. The overall study: Material from acute and convalescent COVID-19 was sourced from the United States, Italy and Spain.

Study processing details: Amplifying reference gene primers gave estimates of nucleated cell counts. The protocol was immunoSEQ multiplex PCR, while the TCRdb copy is restricted to in-frame clones and leaves out a portion. V, J and clone size reflect that table, while D and trimming were determined from the DNA. The sample records 200,000 to 250,000 clones, 86% being singletons. Germline V lookup: CDR1 SGHAT, CDR2 FQNNGV. The CDR3 is 17 amino acids. V shed 1 base and J 4 bases; nucleotides not matched to a gene: 8. Participant ages covered about 18 to 89 years across some 25 US areas. Which cohort a participant joined came from the clinical history participants gave.

The gene calls are TRBV11-2 and TRBJ2-1, with 9 nucleotides matching TRBD2. The sequence came from a woman aged 25 to 39 who had been exposed to COVID-19. Specimen: PBMCs or T cells enriched from blood (not recorded which). The CDR3 loop reads CASSLAQRGAEYNEQFF. CDR3 coding DNA: TGTGCCAGCAGCTTAGCGCAGCGGGGGGCCGAGTACAATGAGCAGTTCTTC.